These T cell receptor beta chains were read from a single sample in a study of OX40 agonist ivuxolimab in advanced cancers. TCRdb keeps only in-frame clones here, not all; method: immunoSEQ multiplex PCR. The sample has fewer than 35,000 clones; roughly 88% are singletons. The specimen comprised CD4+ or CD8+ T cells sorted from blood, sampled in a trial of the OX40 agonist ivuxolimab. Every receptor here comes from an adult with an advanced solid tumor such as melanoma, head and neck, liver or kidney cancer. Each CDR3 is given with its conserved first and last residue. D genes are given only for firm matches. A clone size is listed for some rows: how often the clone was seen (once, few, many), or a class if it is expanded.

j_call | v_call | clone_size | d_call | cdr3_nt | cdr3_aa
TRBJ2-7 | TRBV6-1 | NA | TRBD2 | TGTGCCAGCAGTGAAGGCGGGGGGGGCTCCTACGAGCAGTACTTC | CASSEGGGGSYEQYF
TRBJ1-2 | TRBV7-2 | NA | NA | TGTGCCAGCAGCGGATACAGTGGAACTGGGGCCTGGGGCTACACCTTC | CASSGYSGTGAWGYTF
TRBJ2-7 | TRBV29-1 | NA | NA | TGCAGCGCTCTTGGCGGCAGCTCCTACGAGCAGTACTTC | CSALGGSSYEQYF
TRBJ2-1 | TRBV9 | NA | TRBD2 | TGTGCCAGCAGCGCGGAGACTAGCGGGGGGGCCGGTGAGCAGTTCTTC | CASSAETSGGAGEQFF
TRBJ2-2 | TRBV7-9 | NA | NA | TGCGCCAGCAGCCACCTCCGGGCAGGGACGGGCACCGGGGAGCTGTTTTTT | CASSHLRAGTGTGELFF
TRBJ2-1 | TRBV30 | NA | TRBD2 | TGTGCCTGGAGCGCTAGCGGGTACAATGAGCAGTTCTTC | CAWSASGYNEQFF
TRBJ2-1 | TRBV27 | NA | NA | TGTGCCAGCAGTCCATTGGACCCCTCAGAGCAGTTCTTC | CASSPLDPSEQFF
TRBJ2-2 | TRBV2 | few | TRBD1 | TGTGCCAGCACTTCGGGACAGGACCTCACCGGGGAGCTGTTTTTT | CASTSGQDLTGELFF
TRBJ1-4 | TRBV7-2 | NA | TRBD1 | TGTGCCAGCAGTTATTTGGGACAGCCAAATGAAAAACTGTTTTTT | CASSYLGQPNEKLFF
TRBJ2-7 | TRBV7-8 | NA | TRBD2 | TGTGCCAGCAGCCTACTAGCGGGGGGTTCCTACGAGCAGTACTTC | CASSLLAGGSYEQYF
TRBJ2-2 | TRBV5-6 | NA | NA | TGTGCCAGCAGCTTGGATCTGGGAACCGGGGAGCTGTTTTTT | CASSLDLGTGELFF
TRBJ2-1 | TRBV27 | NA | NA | TGTGCCAGCAGTCAGGGTGGTGAGCAGTTCTTC | CASSQGGEQFF
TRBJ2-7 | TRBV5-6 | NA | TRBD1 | TGTGCCAGCAGCTTGGTGGGACAGGGGGCCTACGAGCAGTACTTC | CASSLVGQGAYEQYF
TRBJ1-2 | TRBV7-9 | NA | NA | TGTGCCAGCAGCTTATCGGGTAGTAACTATGGCTACACCTTC | CASSLSGSNYGYTF
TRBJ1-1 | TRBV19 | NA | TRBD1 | TGTGCCAGTATGCCCCGACAGGGGAGTACCGCAGACACTGAAGCTTTCTTT | CASMPRQGSTADTEAFF
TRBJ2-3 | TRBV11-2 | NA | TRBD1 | TGTGCCAGCAGTCATGGACAGGGGGCGGCAGATACGCAGTATTTT | CASSHGQGAADTQYF
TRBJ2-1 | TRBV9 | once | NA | TGTGCCAGCAGCCCCGAGTGGGGGAATGAGCAGTTCTTC | CASSPEWGNEQFF
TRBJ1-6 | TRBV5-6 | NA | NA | TGTGCCAGCAGCCCCACGACAGACCTTTATAATTCACCCCTCCACTTT | CASSPTTDLYNSPLHF
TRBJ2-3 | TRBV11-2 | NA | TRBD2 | TGTGCCAGCAGCTTAATAGGGGGACTAGCGGGCGTGTATTTT | CASSLIGGLAGVYF
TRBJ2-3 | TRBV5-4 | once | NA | TGTGCCAGCAAGAGCTTCGTCACAGATACGCAGTATTTT | CASKSFVTDTQYF
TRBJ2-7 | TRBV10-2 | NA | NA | TGCGCCAGCAGTGACGCAGCGTCCTACGAGCAGTACTTC | CASSDAASYEQYF
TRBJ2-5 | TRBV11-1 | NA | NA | TGTGCCAGCAGCTTATCAGGTCAAGAGACCCAGTACTTC | CASSLSGQETQYF
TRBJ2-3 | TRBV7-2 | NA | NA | TGTGCCAGCAGCTTAGCGCTTACAGGGAGCACAGATACGCAGTATTTT | CASSLALTGSTDTQYF
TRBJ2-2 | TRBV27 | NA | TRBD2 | TGTGCCAGCAGTTTATCCGGGAGGGCCGGGGAGCTGTTTTTT | CASSLSGRAGELFF